Detailed here is one T cell receptor beta chain. The antigen remains unidentified. Germline lookup yields CDR1 ENHRY and CDR2 SYGVKD. The germline V and J ends were trimmed by 3 bases and 2 bases, with 10 bases remaining between them. The CDR3 is 14 residues long. Using immunoSEQ multiplex PCR, the repertoire was profiled, and TCRdb retains in-frame clones only, with some absent. This repertoire shows more than 15,000 clones, over 55% found once; its top ten account for under 7.5%. This sample is part of a study of tumor-infiltrating lymphocytes in localized non-small cell lung cancer. General observations from the study: No T-cell fraction difference was seen between IM1 and IM2 tumors. Compared with uninvolved lung, tumors showed higher T cell infiltration by TCRbeta sequencing. Not all patients were TCR sequenced, owing to tissue quantity.

The rearrangement links TRBV10-3 to TRBJ1-1, with a weak D call TRBD1 (5 bases). Sequencing was done on a sample of lung tumor tissue. This TCR was recovered from a human donor with non-small cell lung cancer. Written as DNA, the CDR3 is TGTGCCATCAGTGAAGCGAGGGGTAACACTGAAGCTTTCTTT. It specifies CAISEARGNTEAFF.